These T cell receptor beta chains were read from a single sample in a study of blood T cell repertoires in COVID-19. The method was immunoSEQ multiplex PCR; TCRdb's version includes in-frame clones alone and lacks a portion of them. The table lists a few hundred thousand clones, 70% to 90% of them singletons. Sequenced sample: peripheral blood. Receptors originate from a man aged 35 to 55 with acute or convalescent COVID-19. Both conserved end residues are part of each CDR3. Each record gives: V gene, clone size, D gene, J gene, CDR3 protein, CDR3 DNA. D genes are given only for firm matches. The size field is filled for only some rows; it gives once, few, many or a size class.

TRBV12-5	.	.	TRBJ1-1	CASGPGHGLRGTEAFF	TGTGCTAGTGGCCCGGGACACGGGCTTCGGGGCACTGAAGCTTTCTTT
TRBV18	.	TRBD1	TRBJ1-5	CASSADRGYQPQHF	TGTGCCAGCTCAGCCGACAGGGGATATCAGCCCCAGCATTTT
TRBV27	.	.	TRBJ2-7	CASSLAGQLWGEQYF	TGTGCCAGCAGTTTAGCAGGACAGCTTTGGGGGGAGCAGTACTTC
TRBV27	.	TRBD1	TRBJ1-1	CASSGQGSPEAFF	TGTGCCAGCTCGGGACAGGGGAGCCCTGAAGCTTTCTTT
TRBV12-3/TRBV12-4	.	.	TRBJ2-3	CASSFTDTQYF	TGTGCCAGCAGCTTTACAGATACGCAGTATTTT
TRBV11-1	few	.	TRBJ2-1	CASSLGAGLYNEQFF	TGTGCCAGCAGCTTAGGAGCGGGCCTCTACAATGAGCAGTTCTTC
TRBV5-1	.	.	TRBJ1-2	CASSSNRDGYGYTF	TGCGCCAGCAGCTCGAACAGGGACGGCTATGGCTACACCTTC
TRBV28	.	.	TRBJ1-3	CASSLTTGNTIYF	TGTGCCAGCAGTTTAACTACTGGAAACACCATATATTTT
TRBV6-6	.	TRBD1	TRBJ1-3	CASSRGTGPGSGNTIYF	TGTGCCAGCAGCCGAGGGACAGGGCCCGGCTCTGGAAACACCATATATTTT
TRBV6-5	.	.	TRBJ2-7	CASSYPGTYEQYF	TGTGCCAGCAGTTACCCAGGGACTTACGAGCAGTACTTC
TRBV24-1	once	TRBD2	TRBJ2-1	CATSEPSGGRAYNEQFF	TGTGCCACCAGTGAGCCTAGCGGGGGGAGAGCCTACAATGAGCAGTTCTTC
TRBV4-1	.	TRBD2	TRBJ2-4	CASSQVDRGGMNIQYF	TGCGCCAGCAGCCAAGTAGACCGGGGGGGAATGAACATTCAGTACTTC
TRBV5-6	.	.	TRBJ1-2	CASSLVTGPNYGYTF	TGTGCCAGCAGCTTGGTCACAGGCCCTAACTATGGCTACACCTTC
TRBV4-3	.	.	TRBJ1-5	CASSQGGGRPQHF	TGCGCCAGCAGCCAAGGTGGAGGGCGGCCCCAGCATTTT
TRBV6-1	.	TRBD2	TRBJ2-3	CASSGVLGRGTTDTQYF	TGTGCCAGCAGTGGGGTCCTGGGGCGGGGGACCACAGATACGCAGTATTTT
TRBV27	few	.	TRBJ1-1	CASSLSGGAGYAAEAFF	TGTGCCAGCAGTTTATCAGGAGGGGCGGGATACGCTGCTGAAGCTTTCTTT
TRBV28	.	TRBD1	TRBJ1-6	CASSPVRVGGDSPLHF	TGTGCCAGCAGCCCGGTCCGAGTAGGGGGCGATTCACCCCTCCACTTT
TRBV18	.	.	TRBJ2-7	CASSPGTSEQYF	TGTGCCAGCTCACCAGGGACAAGCGAGCAGTACTTC
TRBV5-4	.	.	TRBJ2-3	CASSLGRVTKTDTQYF	TGTGCCAGCAGCTTGGGCAGGGTTACTAAAACAGATACGCAGTATTTT
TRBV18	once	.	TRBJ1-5	CASSPSQNSNQPQHF	TGTGCCAGCTCACCGTCACAAAATAGCAATCAGCCCCAGCATTTT